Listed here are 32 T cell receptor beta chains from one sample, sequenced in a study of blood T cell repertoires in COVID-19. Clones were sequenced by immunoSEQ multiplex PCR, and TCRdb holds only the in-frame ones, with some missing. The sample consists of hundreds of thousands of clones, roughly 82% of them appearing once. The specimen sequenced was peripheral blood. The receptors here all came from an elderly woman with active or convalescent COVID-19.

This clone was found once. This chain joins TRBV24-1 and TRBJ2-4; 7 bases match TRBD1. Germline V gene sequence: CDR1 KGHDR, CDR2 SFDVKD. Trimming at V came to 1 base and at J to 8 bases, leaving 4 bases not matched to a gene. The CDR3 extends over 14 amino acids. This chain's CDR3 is CATSDFLQGDIQYF. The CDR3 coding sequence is TGTGCCACCAGTGATTTTCTCCAGGGGGACATTCAGTACTTC.

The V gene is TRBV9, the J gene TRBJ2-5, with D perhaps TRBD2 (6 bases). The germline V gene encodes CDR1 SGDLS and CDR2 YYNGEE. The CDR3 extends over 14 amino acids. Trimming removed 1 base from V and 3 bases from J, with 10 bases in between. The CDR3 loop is CASSVSGGEETQYF. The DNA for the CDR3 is TGTGCCAGCAGCGTATCAGGAGGGGAAGAGACCCAGTACTTC.

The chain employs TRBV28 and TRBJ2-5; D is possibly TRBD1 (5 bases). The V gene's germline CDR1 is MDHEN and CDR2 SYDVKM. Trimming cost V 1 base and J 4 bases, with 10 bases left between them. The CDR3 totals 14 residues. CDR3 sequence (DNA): TGTGCCAGCAGTTTATTGTCTAGGGGAGAGACCCAGTACTTC. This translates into CASSLLSRGETQYF.

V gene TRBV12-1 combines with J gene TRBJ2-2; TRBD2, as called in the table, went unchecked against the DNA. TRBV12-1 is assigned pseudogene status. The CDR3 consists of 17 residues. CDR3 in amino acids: CASSSSGLAGVTGELFF. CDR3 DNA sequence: TGTGCCAGCAGCTCTTCGGGACTAGCAGGCGTTACCGGGGAGCTGTTTTTT.

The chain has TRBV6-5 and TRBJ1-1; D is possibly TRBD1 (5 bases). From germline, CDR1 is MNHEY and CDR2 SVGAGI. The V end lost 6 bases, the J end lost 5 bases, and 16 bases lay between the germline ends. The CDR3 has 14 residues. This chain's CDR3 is CASRPGGVGTEAFF. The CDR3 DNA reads TGTGCCAGCAGGCCTGGGGGGGTTGGAACTGAAGCTTTCTTT.

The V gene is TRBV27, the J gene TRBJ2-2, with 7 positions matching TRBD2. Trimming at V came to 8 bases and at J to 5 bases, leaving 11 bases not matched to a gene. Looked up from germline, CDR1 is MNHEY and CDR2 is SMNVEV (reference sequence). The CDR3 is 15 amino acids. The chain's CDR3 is CASHTVQRGTGELFF. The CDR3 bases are TGTGCCAGCCACACCGTCCAGCGGGGTACCGGGGAGCTGTTTTTT.

CDR3 in DNA: TGCGCCAGCAGCTTCGGTTGGGATAGCGGTTCCTACGAGCAGTACTTC. Protein: CASSFGWDSGSYEQYF. The V and J genes are TRBV5-1 and TRBJ2-7, with D perhaps matching TRBD2 (6 bases). Germline CDR1 reads SGHRS; CDR2 reads YFSETQ. The CDR3 loop spans 16 amino acids. The germline V and J ends were trimmed by 2 bases and 1 base, with 16 bases remaining between them.

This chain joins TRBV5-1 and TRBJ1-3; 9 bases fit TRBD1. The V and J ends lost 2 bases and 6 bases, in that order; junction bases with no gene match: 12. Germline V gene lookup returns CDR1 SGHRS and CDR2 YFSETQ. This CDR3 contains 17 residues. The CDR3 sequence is CASSLIPGTGFENTIYF. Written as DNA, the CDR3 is TGCGCCAGCAGCTTAATCCCCGGGACAGGGTTTGAAAACACCATATATTTT.

CDR3 protein: CSATTGGGYTF. Written as DNA, the CDR3 is TGCAGTGCCACTACAGGGGGTGGCTACACCTTC. V and J are TRBV20-1 and TRBJ1-2, with TRBD1 matching over 8 bases. This CDR3 is built from 11 residues. Germline values: CDR1 DFQATT, CDR2 SNEGSKA (reference sequence). V shed 6 bases and J 7 bases; nucleotides not matched to a gene: 4.

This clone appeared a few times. CDR3 loop: CASSQGSRSKQFF. The CDR3 coding sequence is TGCGCCAGCAGCCAAGGTAGTCGGAGCAAGCAGTTCTTC. This chain uses TRBV4-1 with TRBJ2-1; D is unresolved. CDR1 and CDR2 (germline): MGHRA, YSYEKL. CDR3 length: 13 amino acids. Trimming shortened V by 1 base and J by 11 bases, and 12 bases separated the two germline ends.

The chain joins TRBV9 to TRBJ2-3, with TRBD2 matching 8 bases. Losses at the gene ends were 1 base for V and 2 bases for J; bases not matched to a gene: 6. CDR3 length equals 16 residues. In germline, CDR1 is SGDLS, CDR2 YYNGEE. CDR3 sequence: CASSVQAGETTDTQYF. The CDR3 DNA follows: TGTGCCAGCAGCGTACAAGCGGGGGAAACCACAGATACGCAGTATTTT.

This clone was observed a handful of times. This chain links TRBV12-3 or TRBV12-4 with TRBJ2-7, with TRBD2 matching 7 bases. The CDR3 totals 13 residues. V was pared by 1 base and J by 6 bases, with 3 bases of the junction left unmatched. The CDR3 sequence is CASSLERGGEQYF. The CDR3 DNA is TGTGCCAGCAGTTTAGAGCGGGGCGGCGAGCAGTACTTC.

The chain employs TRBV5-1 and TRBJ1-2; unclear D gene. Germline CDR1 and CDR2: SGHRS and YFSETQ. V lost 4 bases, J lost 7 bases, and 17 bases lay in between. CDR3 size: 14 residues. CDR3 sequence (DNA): TGCGCCAGCAGCGAAAGTCAGGTGGCGCTTGGCTACACCTTC. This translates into CASSESQVALGYTF. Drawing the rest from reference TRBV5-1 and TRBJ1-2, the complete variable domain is KAGVTQTPRYLIKTRGQQVTLSCSPISGHRSVSWYQQTPGQGLQFLFEYFSETQRNKGNFPGRFSGRQFSNSRSEMNVSTLELGDSALYLCASSESQVALGYTFGSGTRLTVV.

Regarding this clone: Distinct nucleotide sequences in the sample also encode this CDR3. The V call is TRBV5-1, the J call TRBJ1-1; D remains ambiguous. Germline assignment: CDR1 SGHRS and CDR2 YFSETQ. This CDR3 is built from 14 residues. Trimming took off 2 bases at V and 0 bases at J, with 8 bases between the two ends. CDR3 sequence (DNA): TGCGCCAGCAGCTTCGGCGGATTGAACACTGAAGCTTTCTTT. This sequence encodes CASSFGGLNTEAFF.

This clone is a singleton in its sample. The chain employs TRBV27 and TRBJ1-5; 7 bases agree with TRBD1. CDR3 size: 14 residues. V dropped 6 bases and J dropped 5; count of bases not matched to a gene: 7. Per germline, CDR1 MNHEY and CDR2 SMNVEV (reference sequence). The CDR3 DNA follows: TGTGCCAGCAGCACTAGCCAGGGGGATCAGCCCCAGCATTTT. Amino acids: CASSTSQGDQPQHF.

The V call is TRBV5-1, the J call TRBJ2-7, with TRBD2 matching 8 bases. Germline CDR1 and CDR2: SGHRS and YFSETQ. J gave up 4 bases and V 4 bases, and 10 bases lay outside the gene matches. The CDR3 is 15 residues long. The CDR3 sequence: CASSRSLAEKYEQYF. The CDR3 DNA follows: TGCGCCAGCAGCCGATCACTAGCGGAGAAGTACGAGCAGTACTTC.

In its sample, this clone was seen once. CDR3 protein: CASTSRGEGGYTF. In DNA form, the CDR3 reads TGTGCCAGCACCTCTAGGGGGGAGGGGGGCTACACCTTC. V and J are TRBV7-2 and TRBJ1-2; D might be TRBD1 (6 bases). The ends were cut back, 7 bases at V and 8 bases at J, with 17 bases in the middle. The CDR3 covers 13 residues. CDR1 is SGHTA, CDR2 FQGNSA, per germline.

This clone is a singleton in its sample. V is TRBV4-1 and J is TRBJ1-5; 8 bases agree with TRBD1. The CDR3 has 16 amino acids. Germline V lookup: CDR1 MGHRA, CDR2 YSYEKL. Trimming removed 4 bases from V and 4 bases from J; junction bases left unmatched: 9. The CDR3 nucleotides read TGCGCCAGCAGCCCAGAGCAGGGGGCGAATAATCAGCCCCAGCATTTT. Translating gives CASSPEQGANNQPQHF.

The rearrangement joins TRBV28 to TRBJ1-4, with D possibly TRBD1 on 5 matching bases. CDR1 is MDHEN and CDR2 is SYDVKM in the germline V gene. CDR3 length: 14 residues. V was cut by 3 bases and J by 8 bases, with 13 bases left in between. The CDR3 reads CASSFPGQWEKLFF. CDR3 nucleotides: TGTGCCAGCAGTTTTCCAGGGCAGTGGGAAAAACTGTTTTTT.

The chain's CDR3 is CASNPGTDYEQYF. The CDR3 DNA sequence: TGTGCCAGCAACCCCGGGACAGACTACGAGCAGTACTTC. This chain uses TRBV5-5 with TRBJ2-7, with TRBD1 identical over 7 bases. The CDR3 runs 13 residues. CDR1 is SGHKS and CDR2 is YYEKEE in the germline V gene (reference sequence). Trimming removed 6 bases from V and 3 bases from J; junction bases left unmatched: 6.

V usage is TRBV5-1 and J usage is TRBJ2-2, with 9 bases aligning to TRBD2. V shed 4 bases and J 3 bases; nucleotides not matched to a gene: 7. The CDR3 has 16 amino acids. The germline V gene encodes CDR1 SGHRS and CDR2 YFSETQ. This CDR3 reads CASSRDGTSYTGELFF. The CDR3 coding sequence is TGCGCCAGCAGCCGGGATGGGACTAGCTACACCGGGGAGCTGTTTTTT.

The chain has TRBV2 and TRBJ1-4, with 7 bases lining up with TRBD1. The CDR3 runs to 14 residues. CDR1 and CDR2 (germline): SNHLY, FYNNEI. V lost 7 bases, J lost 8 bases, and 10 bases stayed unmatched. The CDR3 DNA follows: TGTGCCAGCACCCCAAGGTCCAGGGGGGAAAAACTGTTTTTT. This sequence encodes CASTPRSRGEKLFF.

The CDR3 DNA follows: TGTGCCAGCAGCCGAAGGGCGGGAGGGCCATCGCAAACGCAGTATTTT. The encoded protein is CASSRRAGGPSQTQYF. The chain is built from TRBV14 and TRBJ2-3; 9 bases line up with TRBD2. This CDR3 comprises 16 residues. CDR1 and CDR2 from the germline V gene are SGHDN and FVKESK. V shed 4 bases, J shed 9 bases, and the junction held 14 bases outside the gene matches.

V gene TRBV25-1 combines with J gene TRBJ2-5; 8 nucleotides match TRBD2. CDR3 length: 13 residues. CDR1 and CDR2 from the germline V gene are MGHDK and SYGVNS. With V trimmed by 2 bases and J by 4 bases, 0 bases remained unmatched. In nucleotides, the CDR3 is TGTGCCAGCAGTGAAGCGGGGGGAGAGACCCAGTACTTC. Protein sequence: CASSEAGGETQYF.

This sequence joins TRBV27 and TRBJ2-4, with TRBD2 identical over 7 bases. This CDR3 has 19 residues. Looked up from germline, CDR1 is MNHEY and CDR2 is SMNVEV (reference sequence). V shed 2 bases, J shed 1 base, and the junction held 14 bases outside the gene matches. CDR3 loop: CASSLRVAGGYEAKNIQYF. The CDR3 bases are TGTGCCAGCAGTTTACGGGTAGCGGGTGGATATGAGGCCAAAAACATTCAGTACTTC.

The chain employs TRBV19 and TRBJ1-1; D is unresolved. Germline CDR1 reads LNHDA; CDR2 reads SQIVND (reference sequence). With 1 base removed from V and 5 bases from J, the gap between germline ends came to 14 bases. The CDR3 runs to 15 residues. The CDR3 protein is CASSIAIGVFTEAFF. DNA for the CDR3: TGTGCCAGTAGTATAGCGATCGGGGTTTTTACTGAAGCTTTCTTT.

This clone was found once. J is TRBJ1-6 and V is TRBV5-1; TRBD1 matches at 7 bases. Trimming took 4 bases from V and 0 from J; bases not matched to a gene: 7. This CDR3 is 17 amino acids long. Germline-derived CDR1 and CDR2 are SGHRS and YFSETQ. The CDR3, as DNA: TGCGCCAGCAGCATTGGACAGGACAGCTCCTATAATTCACCCCTCCACTTT. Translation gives CASSIGQDSSYNSPLHF.

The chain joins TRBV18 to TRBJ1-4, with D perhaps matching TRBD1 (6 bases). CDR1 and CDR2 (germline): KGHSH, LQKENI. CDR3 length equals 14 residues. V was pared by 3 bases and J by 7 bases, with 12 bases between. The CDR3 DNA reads TGTGCCAGCTCACCCCGGACAGTTCGTGAAAAACTGTTTTTT. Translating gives CASSPRTVREKLFF.

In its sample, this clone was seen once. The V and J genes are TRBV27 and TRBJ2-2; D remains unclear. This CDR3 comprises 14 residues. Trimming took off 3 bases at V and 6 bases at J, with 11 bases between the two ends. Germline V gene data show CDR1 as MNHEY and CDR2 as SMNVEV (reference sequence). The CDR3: CASSFEGVAGELFF. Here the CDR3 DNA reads TGTGCCAGCAGTTTCGAAGGAGTCGCCGGGGAGCTGTTTTTT.

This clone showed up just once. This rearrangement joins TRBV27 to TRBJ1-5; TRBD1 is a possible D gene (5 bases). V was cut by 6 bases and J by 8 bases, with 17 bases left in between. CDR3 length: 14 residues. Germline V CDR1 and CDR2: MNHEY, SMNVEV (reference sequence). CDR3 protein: CASSRGASREPQHF. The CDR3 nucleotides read TGTGCCAGCAGCCGCGGGGCGAGTAGGGAGCCCCAGCATTTT.

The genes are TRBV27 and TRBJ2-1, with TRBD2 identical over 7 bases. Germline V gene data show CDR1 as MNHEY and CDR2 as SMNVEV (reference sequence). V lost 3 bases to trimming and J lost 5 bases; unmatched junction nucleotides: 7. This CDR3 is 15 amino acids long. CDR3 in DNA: TGTGCCAGCAGTTTGCGCGGGAGCAGGGACAATGAGCAGTTCTTC. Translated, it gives CASSLRGSRDNEQFF.

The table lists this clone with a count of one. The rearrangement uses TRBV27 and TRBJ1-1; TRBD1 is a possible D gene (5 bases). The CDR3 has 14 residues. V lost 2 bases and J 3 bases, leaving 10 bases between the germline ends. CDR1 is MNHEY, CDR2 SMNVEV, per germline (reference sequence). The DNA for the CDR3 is TGTGCCAGCAGTTTACAGGGAAGATACACTGAAGCTTTCTTT. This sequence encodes CASSLQGRYTEAFF.